The 25 T cell receptor beta chains in this list originate from one sample, sequenced in a study of blood T cell repertoires in COVID-19. Repertoires were generated with immunoSEQ multiplex PCR, while TCRdb's copy carries only in-frame clones and drops some. This table holds 70,000 to 95,000 clones, under 95% found once. Sequencing was performed on peripheral blood. The receptors originated from a woman aged 45 to 65 in a cohort sampled during active COVID-19.

The CDR3 region is CASSPPGLAGGNNEQFF. The CDR3 DNA reads TGTGCCAGCTCACCCCCGGGACTAGCGGGAGGGAACAATGAGCAGTTCTTC. This chain joins TRBV18 and TRBJ2-1; 16 bases match TRBD2. The length of the CDR3 is 17 residues. Germline V gene lookup returns CDR1 KGHSH and CDR2 LQKENI. After removal of 3 bases from V and 5 bases from J, the junction contained 4 bases not matched to a gene. The whole variable domain, filled in from reference TRBV18 and TRBJ2-1, reads NAGVMQNPRHLVRRRGQEARLRCSPMKGHSHVYWYRQLPEEGLKFMVYLQKENIIDESGMPKERFSAEFPKEGPSILRIQQVVRGDSAAYFCASSPPGLAGGNNEQFFGPGTRLTVL.

The V call is TRBV9, the J call TRBJ2-1; 7 positions agree with TRBD2. Germline V gene data show CDR1 as SGDLS and CDR2 as YYNGEE. CDR3 length: 16 amino acids. The V and J ends lost 0 bases and 7 bases, in that order; junction bases with no gene match: 10. This CDR3 reads CASSVGRAGVWNEQFF. CDR3 DNA sequence: TGTGCCAGCAGCGTAGGAAGGGCGGGAGTGTGGAATGAGCAGTTCTTC.

The chain is built from TRBV3-1 (or the pseudogene TRBV3-2) and TRBJ1-1; D ambiguous. Between the trimmed V and J ends, which lost 2 bases and 3 bases, there was a span of 10 bases. This CDR3 has 14 residues. Germline loops: CDR1 LGHDT, CDR2 YNNKEL (reference sequence). DNA for the CDR3: TGTGCCAGCAGCCAAATTTATAGCGACACTGAAGCTTTCTTT. It specifies CASSQIYSDTEAFF.

This CDR3 is CASALSGQGAGTGELFF. In nucleotides, the CDR3 is TGTGCCAGCGCGCTGTCGGGACAGGGGGCAGGCACCGGGGAGCTGTTTTTT. The chain employs TRBV11-3 and TRBJ2-2; 12 bases match TRBD1. Germline V gene lookup returns CDR1 SGHNT and CDR2 YENEEA. After removal of 8 bases from V and 4 bases from J, the junction contained 11 bases not matched to a gene. The CDR3 loop spans 17 amino acids.

This clone has only a few counts. This chain joins TRBV5-6 and TRBJ1-6; the D is unclear. The germline V gene encodes CDR1 SGHDT and CDR2 YYEEEE. The CDR3 has 14 residues. V was trimmed by 4 bases and J by 10 bases, leaving 15 bases between them. The CDR3 spells CASSPSGFGSPLHF. The CDR3 DNA reads TGTGCCAGCAGCCCCTCCGGGTTCGGGTCACCCCTCCACTTT.

The chain recombines TRBV20-1 with TRBJ1-4; D is ambiguous. CDR1 is DFQATT, CDR2 SNEGSKA, per germline (reference sequence). CDR3 length: 14 amino acids. V gave up 3 bases and J gave up 0 bases, with 8 bases separating them. The CDR3 nucleotides are TGCAGTGCTAGTAATACTGCAACTAATGAAAAACTGTTTTTT. This gives the protein CSASNTATNEKLFF.

The J gene is TRBJ2-7, the V gene TRBV6-6; TRBD1 might be the D (6 bases). Germline lookup yields CDR1 MNHNY and CDR2 SVGAGI (reference sequence). The ends were cut back, 2 bases at V and 2 bases at J, with 16 bases in the middle. The CDR3 runs to 16 residues. The CDR3 here is CASSYPARGNPYEQYF. In nucleotides, the CDR3 is TGTGCCAGCAGTTACCCCGCAAGGGGGAACCCCTACGAGCAGTACTTC.

The V call is TRBV27, the J call TRBJ2-2, with 11 bases that match TRBD1. Germline lookup yields CDR1 MNHEY and CDR2 SMNVEV (reference sequence). Germline trimming cut 0 bases from V and 4 bases from J; bases unmatched to any gene: 1. The CDR3 extends over 16 amino acids. The CDR3 nucleotides are TGTGCCAGCAGTTTATCGGGACAGGGGGTCACCGGGGAGCTGTTTTTT. Residues: CASSLSGQGVTGELFF.

This chain links TRBV21-1 with TRBJ2-7; the table assigns TRBD2, which was not confirmed against the DNA. TRBV21-1 is designated a pseudogene. This CDR3 has 17 residues. The DNA for the CDR3 is TGTGCCAGCAGCCCCCCTCGGGGAGGGATTCCCACCTACGAGCAGTACTTC. It translates to CASSPPRGGIPTYEQYF.

The CDR3 sequence is CASSLGNRDSTEAFF. The CDR3 nucleotides are TGCGCCAGCAGCTTGGGCAACCGGGACAGCACTGAAGCTTTCTTT. V gene TRBV5-1 combines with J gene TRBJ1-1; 7 bases match TRBD1. CDR1 and CDR2 (germline): SGHRS, YFSETQ. The CDR3 covers 15 residues. Germline trimming cut 0 bases from V and 4 bases from J; bases unmatched to any gene: 6.

CDR3 sequence: CASGRIADIQYF. In DNA form, the CDR3 reads TGTGCCAGCGGTAGGATCGCGGACATTCAGTACTTC. The rearrangement links TRBV27 to TRBJ2-4; no clear D. With 8 bases removed from V and 8 bases from J, the gap between germline ends came to 13 bases. The germline gives CDR1 MNHEY, CDR2 SMNVEV (reference sequence). This CDR3 is built from 12 residues.

This rearrangement joins TRBV7-3 to TRBJ2-7; TRBD1 matches 9 bases. The CDR3 runs 18 residues. The V gene's germline CDR1 is SGHTA and CDR2 FQGTGA. V lost 5 bases and J lost 4; bases outside the gene matches: 18. The CDR3 loop is CASSPPRTGDKFSYEQYF. In nucleotides, the CDR3 is TGTGCCAGCAGCCCCCCCCGGACAGGGGATAAGTTTAGTTACGAGCAGTACTTC.

V is TRBV3-1 (or the pseudogene TRBV3-2) and J is TRBJ2-1, with 11 bases aligning to TRBD2. The germline CDR1 and CDR2 sequences are LGHDT and YNNKEL (reference sequence). Trimming at V came to 4 bases and at J to 6 bases, leaving 8 bases not matched to a gene. CDR3 length: 16 amino acids. The DNA for the CDR3 is TGTGCCAGCAGCCCTCGACTAGCGGGAACGCTCAATGAGCAGTTCTTC. Its translation: CASSPRLAGTLNEQFF.

V gene TRBV10-3 combines with J gene TRBJ2-3, with TRBD2 matching 11 bases. J lost 6 bases, V lost 4 bases, and 3 bases had no gene match. There are 14 residues in the CDR3. The germline CDR1 and CDR2 sequences are ENHRY and SYGVKD. The CDR3 region is CAISGLAGTDTQYF. As DNA, the CDR3 is TGTGCCATCAGTGGACTAGCGGGAACGGATACGCAGTATTTT.

The CDR3 DNA is TGTGCCAGCAGCTTGAACCGGACTCCCCAGTACTTC. Amino acids: CASSLNRTPQYF. This chain joins TRBV11-2 and TRBJ2-5; D is perhaps TRBD2 (5 bases). From germline, CDR1 is SGHAT and CDR2 FQNNGV. The CDR3 length is 12 residues. Trimming took off 3 bases at V and 9 bases at J, with 11 bases between the two ends. Together with reference TRBV11-2 and TRBJ2-5, the CDR3 gives the full variable domain: EAGVAQSPRYKIIEKRQSVAFWCNPISGHATLYWYQQILGQGPKLLIQFQNNGVVDDSQLPKDRFSAERLKGVDSTLKIQPAKLEDSAVYLCASSLNRTPQYFGPGTRLLVL.

The V call is TRBV18, the J call TRBJ2-3; D unclear. Trimming shortened V by 3 bases and J by 2 bases, and 9 bases separated the two germline ends. Germline V CDR1 and CDR2: KGHSH, LQKENI. The CDR3 has 14 amino acids. DNA of the CDR3: TGTGCCAGCTCACCTGAACTCCTCACAGATACGCAGTATTTT. Protein: CASSPELLTDTQYF. Together with reference TRBV18 and TRBJ2-3, the CDR3 gives the full variable domain: NAGVMQNPRHLVRRRGQEARLRCSPMKGHSHVYWYRQLPEEGLKFMVYLQKENIIDESGMPKERFSAEFPKEGPSILRIQQVVRGDSAAYFCASSPELLTDTQYFGPGTRLTVL.

The gene calls are TRBV6-1 and TRBJ2-3; weak D call: TRBD1 (6 bases). The germline V gene has CDR1 MNHNS and CDR2 SASEGT. This CDR3 contains 10 residues. Trimming removed 2 bases from V and 14 bases from J, with 8 bases in between. Written as DNA, the CDR3 is TGTGCCAGCAGTGAAATGGGGGCGTATTTT. Its protein product is CASSEMGAYF.

The J gene is TRBJ2-6, the V gene TRBV5-1, with 10 bases identical to TRBD1. Germline CDR1 SGHRS, CDR2 YFSETQ. The CDR3 loop spans 17 amino acids. V dropped 4 bases and J dropped 0; count of bases not matched to a gene: 4. CDR3 loop: CASSPGQGGSGANVLTF. As DNA, the CDR3 is TGCGCCAGCAGCCCCGGACAGGGGGGCTCTGGGGCCAACGTCCTGACTTTC.

This clone was counted a single time. The chain combines TRBV13 with TRBJ1-2; possible D gene TRBD1, 6 bases. Germline assignment: CDR1 PRHDT and CDR2 FYEKMQ (reference sequence). The V end lost 3 bases, the J end lost 1 base, and 15 bases lay between the germline ends. The CDR3 loop spans 16 amino acids. The CDR3 DNA reads as TGTGCCAGCAGCTTCCGAGGGGGTAAGGGTAACTATGGCTACACCTTC. Translation gives CASSFRGGKGNYGYTF. Based on the CDR3 plus reference TRBV13 and TRBJ1-2, the full variable domain is AAGVIQSPRHLIKEKRETATLKCYPIPRHDTVYWYQQGPGQDPQFLISFYEKMQSDKGSIPDRFSAQQFSDYHSELNMSSLELGDSALYFCASSFRGGKGNYGYTFGSGTRLTVV.

The table lists this clone with a count of one. This chain connects TRBV12-3 or TRBV12-4 to TRBJ2-1; D gene unclear. The V and J ends lost 6 bases and 15 bases respectively, with 15 bases between them. The CDR3 covers 11 residues. The CDR3 spells CASSHRLHSFF. CDR3 DNA: TGTGCCAGCAGCCATAGACTCCACTCGTTCTTC.

This clone was counted once. The chain recombines TRBV5-1 with TRBJ2-5, with D unresolved. The length of the CDR3 is 14 residues. CDR1 and CDR2 (germline): SGHRS, YFSETQ. The V gene lost 0 bases and the J gene lost 3 bases, with 9 bases spanning the gap. The CDR3 bases are TGCGCCAGCAGCTTGGGAGGATCCAAAGAGACCCAGTACTTC. Its protein product is CASSLGGSKETQYF.

This chain uses TRBV18 with TRBJ2-5; D not certain. The CDR3 is 16 amino acids. V was pared by 2 bases and J by 2 bases, with 15 bases between. CDR1 and CDR2 (germline): KGHSH, LQKENI. CDR3: CASSPVVLTHQETQYF. CDR3 bases: TGTGCCAGCTCACCAGTAGTGTTGACACATCAAGAGACCCAGTACTTC.

The chain has TRBV3-1 (or the pseudogene TRBV3-2) and TRBJ2-5; 10 nucleotides agree with TRBD2. The CDR3 covers 17 residues. J was trimmed by 4 bases and V by 6 bases; bases with no gene match: 14. Germline lookup yields CDR1 LGHDT and CDR2 YNNKEL (reference sequence). CDR3 sequence: CASRLFGASGGRETQYF. The CDR3 coding sequence is TGTGCCAGCAGACTCTTCGGGGCTAGCGGGGGAAGAGAGACCCAGTACTTC.

V gene TRBV3-1 (or the pseudogene TRBV3-2) combines with J gene TRBJ2-5; 8 bases fit TRBD2. The CDR3 extends over 16 amino acids. Germline assignment: CDR1 LGHDT and CDR2 YNNKEL (reference sequence). The ends lost 4 bases at V and 2 bases at J; junction bases unmatched: 9. CDR3: CASSLTAAGVQETQYF. CDR3 in DNA: TGTGCCAGCAGCCTCACCGCAGCGGGAGTGCAAGAGACCCAGTACTTC.

The V call is TRBV24-1, the J call TRBJ2-2; D call uncertain. The CDR3 extends over 16 amino acids. Germline V lookup: CDR1 KGHDR, CDR2 SFDVKD. V dropped 5 bases and J dropped 5 bases, with 17 bases sitting between them. The CDR3 bases are TGTGCCACCAGTGCCCAACAAGTAACCCATACCGGGGAGCTGTTTTTT. Translated: CATSAQQVTHTGELFF.